Each of the 18 T cell receptor beta chains below was sequenced from the same sample in a study of T-cell reconstitution after alpha-beta-depleted transplantation in children. This sample's TCRbeta library carried unique molecular identifier barcodes. TCRdb re-called the PCR reads through MiXCR, storing one row per CDR3 protein. The sample has 360,000 or so distinct CDR3 sequences; roughly 20% are singletons. The material sequenced was PBMCs from the stem cell graft donor, taken from the stem cell graft. The receptors stem from a human donor who donated a stem cell graft to a child with acute myeloid leukemia.

The chain couples TRBV19 to TRBJ2-7, with no clear D. V lost 1 base, J lost 2 bases, and 9 bases lay in between. CDR1 is LNHDA, CDR2 SQIVND, per germline (reference sequence). The CDR3 has 14 residues. The CDR3 spells CASSIVNSPYEQYF. DNA for the CDR3: TGTGCCAGTAGTATAGTGAACAGTCCCTACGAGCAGTACTTC.

This clonotype was seen ten or more times. The genes are TRBV12-3 or TRBV12-4 and TRBJ2-7; 8 bases are a match to TRBD1. This CDR3 comprises 13 residues. With 5 bases clipped from V and 5 bases from J, the junction kept 5 bases outside the gene matches. The CDR3 DNA follows: TGTGCCAGCAGTCTAGGACAGGGCCACGAGCAGTACTTC. Translating it yields CASSLGQGHEQYF.

There are many counts of this clonotype. The rearrangement uses TRBV12-3 or TRBV12-4 and TRBJ2-1; D may be TRBD1 (5 bases). This CDR3 region has 13 residues. V dropped 5 bases and J dropped 7 bases, with 12 bases sitting between them. The CDR3 sequence is CASSPLQVNEQFF. The CDR3, as DNA: TGTGCCAGCAGTCCCCTACAGGTGAATGAGCAGTTCTTC.

V gene TRBV20-1 combines with J gene TRBJ2-7; 11 bases are a match to TRBD2. The CDR3 is made up of 20 amino acids. V was clipped by 4 bases and J by 2 bases; unmatched bases: 22. CDR1 is DFQATT, CDR2 SNEGSKA, per germline (reference sequence). CDR3 coding DNA: TGCAGTGCTACGGTAGTGACCGGGACTAGCGGCAGAGGGGGGACCTACGAGCAGTACTTC. Translating gives CSATVVTGTSGRGGTYEQYF.

CDR3 DNA: TGCGCCAGCAGCCAAGTCTTCCCTAGTCTTTCTAGCACAGATACGCAGTATTTT. Its protein is CASSQVFPSLSSTDTQYF. The V call is TRBV4-1, the J call TRBJ2-3; no firm D call. Trimming removed 1 base from V and 0 bases from J, with 17 bases in between. CDR1 MGHRA and CDR2 YSYEKL come from the germline V gene. There are 18 residues in the CDR3.

The chain uses TRBV20-1 and TRBJ1-5; 8 nucleotides agree with TRBD1. V trimming: 0 bases; J trimming: 1 base; junction bases outside the gene matches: 5. Germline V gives CDR1 DFQATT, CDR2 SNEGSKA (reference sequence). This CDR3 spans 16 amino acids. The CDR3 nucleotides read TGCAGTGCTAGAGATCTTCACAGGGGGAGCAATCAGCCCCAGCATTTT. It yields the protein CSARDLHRGSNQPQHF.

The V gene is TRBV5-1, the J gene TRBJ2-5; D perhaps matches TRBD1 (5 bases). The CDR3 contains 15 residues. The germline CDR1 and CDR2 sequences are SGHRS and YFSETQ. Trimming shortened V by 0 bases and J by 0 bases, and 9 bases separated the two germline ends. The CDR3 spells CASSLGTQHQETQYF. The CDR3 DNA reads as TGCGCCAGCAGCTTGGGGACACAACACCAAGAGACCCAGTACTTC.

This clonotype was observed many times. The chain uses TRBV20-1 and TRBJ1-5, with D possibly being TRBD1 (5 bases). The CDR3 has 14 amino acids. Germline values: CDR1 DFQATT, CDR2 SNEGSKA (reference sequence). Trimming took 3 bases from V and 0 from J, leaving 9 bases between them. The chain's CDR3 is CSARGRVSNQPQHF. CDR3 DNA: TGCAGTGCTAGGGGGCGAGTTAGCAATCAGCCCCAGCATTTT.

The genes are TRBV20-1 and TRBJ2-7; no reliable D call. Germline values: CDR1 DFQATT, CDR2 SNEGSKA (reference sequence). This CDR3 is 13 amino acids long. The V end lost 3 bases, the J end lost 3 bases, and 12 bases lay between the germline ends. CDR3 sequence: CSASSGLNYEQYF. CDR3 in DNA: TGCAGTGCTAGCTCGGGTCTGAACTACGAGCAGTACTTC.

This clonotype was counted only a few times. This chain joins TRBV29-1 and TRBJ1-2, with a weak D call TRBD1 (5 bases). Trimming shortened V by 0 bases and J by 8 bases, and 16 bases separated the two germline ends. The CDR3 is 14 residues long. Germline CDR1 is SQVTM and CDR2 is ANQGSEA. The DNA for the CDR3 is TGCAGCGTTGAAGATTCATTCAGGGCCTTAGGCTACACCTTC. Translated: CSVEDSFRALGYTF. The whole variable domain, remainder taken from reference TRBV29-1 and TRBJ1-2, is SAVISQKPSRDICQRGTSLTIQCQVDSQVTMMFWYRQQPGQSLTLIATANQGSEATYESGFVIDKFPISRPNLTFSTLTVSNMSPEDSSIYLCSVEDSFRALGYTFGSGTRLTVV.

This clonotype showed up many times. The genes are TRBV11-2 and TRBJ2-7; D perhaps matches TRBD1 (6 bases). Germline V lookup: CDR1 SGHAT, CDR2 FQNNGV. Trimming left V 0 bases short and J 0 bases short, with 12 bases between. The CDR3 covers 16 residues. In nucleotides, the CDR3 is TGTGCCAGCAGCTTAGATACGGGACACGTCTCCTACGAGCAGTACTTC. Its translation is CASSLDTGHVSYEQYF.

The V and J genes are TRBV4-2 and TRBJ2-1; a possible D gene is TRBD1 (5 bases). The CDR3 length is 15 residues. Germline lookup yields CDR1 LGHNA and CDR2 YNFKEQ. Trimming shortened V by 0 bases and J by 4 bases, and 10 bases separated the two germline ends. CDR3 sequence reads: CASSQDGASYNEQFF. In DNA, the CDR3 is TGTGCCAGCAGCCAAGATGGGGCTAGTTACAATGAGCAGTTCTTC.

This clonotype has ten or more counts. The chain recombines TRBV20-1 with TRBJ1-2; a possible D gene is TRBD1 (6 bases). The length of the CDR3 is 13 residues. Germline values: CDR1 DFQATT, CDR2 SNEGSKA (reference sequence). Trimming left V 4 bases short and J 4 bases short, with 13 bases between. The CDR3 sequence: CSAMTGSGYGYTF. The DNA for the CDR3 is TGCAGTGCTATGACAGGATCCGGCTATGGCTACACCTTC.

This clonotype was seen ten or more times. The chain couples TRBV20-1 to TRBJ2-1; D is possibly TRBD1 or TRBD2 (5 bases each). Trimming stripped 3 bases from V and 3 bases from J, with 12 bases between. The CDR3 extends over 14 amino acids. CDR1 and CDR2 (germline): DFQATT, SNEGSKA (reference sequence). In nucleotides, the CDR3 is TGCAGTGCTAGGCCAGGGACCCTCTACAATGAGCAGTTCTTC. Translated, it gives CSARPGTLYNEQFF.

This sequence joins TRBV15 and TRBJ1-2, with TRBD1 matching 9 bases. CDR1 and CDR2 (germline): LNHNV, YYDKDF (reference sequence). CDR3 length equals 13 residues. V shed 3 bases and J 4 bases; nucleotides not matched to a gene: 0. The CDR3 loop reads CATSRDRGYGYTF. CDR3 DNA sequence: TGTGCCACCAGCAGGGACAGGGGCTATGGCTACACCTTC.

This clonotype was recorded a few times. The chain uses TRBV20-1 and TRBJ2-7; 7 positions agree with TRBD1. Germline V gene sequence: CDR1 DFQATT, CDR2 SNEGSKA (reference sequence). Losses at the gene ends were 5 bases for V and 0 bases for J; bases not matched to a gene: 10. The CDR3 consists of 15 residues. CDR3 protein: CSADATPGGSYEQYF. The CDR3 DNA follows: TGCAGTGCTGACGCGACTCCAGGGGGCTCCTACGAGCAGTACTTC.

The chain has TRBV12-3 or TRBV12-4 and TRBJ2-5; weak D call: TRBD2 (6 bases). Trimming pared 2 bases from V and 5 bases from J, leaving 9 bases between. The CDR3 loop spans 13 amino acids. The CDR3 here is CASSLWRAETQYF. The CDR3 DNA follows: TGTGCCAGCAGTTTATGGAGGGCTGAGACCCAGTACTTC.

This clonotype appeared many times. This rearrangement joins TRBV20-1 to TRBJ1-3; D call uncertain. Looked up from germline, CDR1 is DFQATT and CDR2 is SNEGSKA (reference sequence). V lost 1 base to trimming and J lost 7 bases, with 5 bases between them. There are 11 residues in the CDR3. The CDR3 sequence: CSARVVNTIYF. The CDR3 DNA is TGCAGTGCTAGAGTTGTGAACACCATATATTTT.